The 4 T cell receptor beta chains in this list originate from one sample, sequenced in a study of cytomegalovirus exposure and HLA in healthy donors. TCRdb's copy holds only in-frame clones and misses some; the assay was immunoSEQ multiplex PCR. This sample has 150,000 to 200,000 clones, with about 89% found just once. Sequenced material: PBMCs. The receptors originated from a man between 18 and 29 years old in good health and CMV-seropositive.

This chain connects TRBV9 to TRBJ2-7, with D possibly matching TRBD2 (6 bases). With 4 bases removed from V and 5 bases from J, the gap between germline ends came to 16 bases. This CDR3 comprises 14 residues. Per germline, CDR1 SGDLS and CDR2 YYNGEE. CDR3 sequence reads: CASSPGGSLDEQYF. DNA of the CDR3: TGTGCCAGCAGCCCCGGGGGTTCGCTCGACGAGCAGTACTTC.

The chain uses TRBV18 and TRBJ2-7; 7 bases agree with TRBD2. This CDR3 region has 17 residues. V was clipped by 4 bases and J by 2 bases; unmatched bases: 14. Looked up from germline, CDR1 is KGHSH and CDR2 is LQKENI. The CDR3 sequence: CASSRSGPGTNTYEQYF. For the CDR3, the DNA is TGTGCCAGCTCACGGTCGGGGCCAGGGACTAACACCTACGAGCAGTACTTC.

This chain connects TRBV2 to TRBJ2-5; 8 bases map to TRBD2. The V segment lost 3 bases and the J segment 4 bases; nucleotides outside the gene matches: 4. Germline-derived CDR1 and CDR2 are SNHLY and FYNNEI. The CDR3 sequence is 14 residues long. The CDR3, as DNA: TGTGCCAGCAGTGACGGGAGGGCCGGAGAGACCCAGTACTTC. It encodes CASSDGRAGETQYF.

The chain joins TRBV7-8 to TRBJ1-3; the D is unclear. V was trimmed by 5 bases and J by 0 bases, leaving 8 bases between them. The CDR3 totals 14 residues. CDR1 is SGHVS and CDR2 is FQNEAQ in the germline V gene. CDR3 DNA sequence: TGTGCCAGCAGCCCTTACAGCTCTGGAAACACCATATATTTT. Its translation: CASSPYSSGNTIYF. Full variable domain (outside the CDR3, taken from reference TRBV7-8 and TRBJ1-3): GAGVSQSPRYKVAKRGQDVALRCDPISGHVSLFWYQQALGQGPEFLTYFQNEAQLDKSGLPSDRFFAERPEGSVSTLKIQRTQQEDSAVYLCASSPYSSGNTIYFGEGSWLTVV.